A single sample is the source of the 18 T cell receptor beta chains below, sequenced in a study of low-dose radiotherapy and immunotherapy resistance in tumors. With TRAV- and TRBV-specific primers, first-strand cDNA was made, covering the alpha and beta chains. Both a constant-region primer and a V-primer adapter served to amplify TCRs across 15 to 25 PCR cycles. TCRdb redid the calling of the reads with MiXCR, one entry per CDR3 protein. The data contain about 12,000 distinct CDR3 sequences, around four fifths of them singletons. Receptors were obtained from a human donor with advanced metastatic prostate, ovarian, gallbladder or colorectal cancer (not recorded which). This table probably holds off-target reads from a library built for another chain.

This clonotype was seen more than once but under ten times. The chain has TRBV28 and TRBJ2-7, with a tentative D call TRBD2 (5 bases). This CDR3 region has 15 residues. Germline V gives CDR1 MDHEN, CDR2 SYDVKM. With 5 bases removed from V and 2 bases from J, the gap between germline ends came to 16 bases. The CDR3 spells CASSRSGERTYEQYF. The CDR3, as DNA: TGTGCCAGCAGTAGGAGTGGGGAGCGGACCTACGAGCAGTACTTC.

The V and J genes are TRBV28 and TRBJ2-7, with D possibly matching TRBD1 (5 bases). From germline, CDR1 is MDHEN and CDR2 SYDVKM. Trimming cost V 6 bases and J 0 bases, with 12 bases left between them. The CDR3 has 14 residues. The CDR3 DNA reads as TGTGCCAGCAGGGGCGACAGTCCCTCCTACGAGCAGTACTTC. Translating it yields CASRGDSPSYEQYF.

CDR3 residues: CASSSRQENSPLHF. For the CDR3, the DNA is TGTGCCAGCTCCTCCAGGCAAGAGAATTCACCCCTCCACTTT. The gene calls are TRBV18 and TRBJ1-6, with unresolved D. CDR3 size: 14 residues. Germline assignment: CDR1 KGHSH and CDR2 LQKENI. The V gene lost 6 bases and the J gene lost 7 bases, with 13 bases spanning the gap.

DNA for the CDR3: TGTGCCAGCAGTCCGGAGGGATTGCTTGTAGGAGGAGGTGGCTACACCTTC. This codes for CASSPEGLLVGGGGYTF. The rearrangement uses TRBV28 and TRBJ1-2, with D hard to call. This CDR3 is 17 amino acids long. V lost 5 bases and J 7 bases, leaving 26 bases between the germline ends. Looked up from germline, CDR1 is MDHEN and CDR2 is SYDVKM.

This sequence joins TRBV28 and TRBJ2-5; D is ambiguous. CDR1 is MDHEN and CDR2 is SYDVKM in the germline V gene. The CDR3 is 14 amino acids. V lost 2 bases, J lost 4 bases, and 11 bases lay in between. This CDR3 is CASSLPGPRETQYF. As DNA, the CDR3 is TGTGCCAGCAGTTTACCTGGACCAAGAGAGACCCAGTACTTC.

V usage is TRBV30 and J usage is TRBJ2-5; 8 nucleotides match TRBD2. The V and J ends lost 2 bases and 3 bases, in that order; junction bases with no gene match: 2. The CDR3 is made up of 13 amino acids. Germline CDR1 and CDR2: GTSNPN and SVGIG (reference sequence). The CDR3 sequence: CAWSPAGEETQYF. The CDR3 DNA reads as TGTGCCTGGAGTCCAGCGGGAGAAGAGACCCAGTACTTC.

The chain uses TRBV7-2 and TRBJ2-3; 7 nucleotides line up with TRBD2. CDR3 length: 16 residues. Looked up from germline, CDR1 is SGHTA and CDR2 is FQGNSA. V lost 5 bases to trimming and J lost 0 bases; unmatched junction nucleotides: 8. DNA for the CDR3: TGTGCCAGCAGCCCTCGAGCTAGCGGAAGCACAGATACGCAGTATTTT. Translating gives CASSPRASGSTDTQYF.

This clonotype has a handful of counts. In DNA, the CDR3 is TGCGCCAGCAGCTCATCAGGGGGCAATCTTTACGAGCAGTACTTC. Protein sequence: CASSSSGGNLYEQYF. The J gene is TRBJ2-7, the V gene TRBV5-1, with 8 bases aligning to TRBD1. V gave up 3 bases and J gave up 4 bases; unmatched junction bases: 9. The CDR3 is 15 amino acids. CDR1 is SGHRS and CDR2 is YFSETQ in the germline V gene.

The chain links TRBV29-1 to TRBJ2-5; D tentatively fits TRBD1 or TRBD2 (5 bases each). Trimming removed 7 bases at V and 1 base at J, with 10 bases between. Per germline, CDR1 SQVTM and CDR2 ANQGSEA. The CDR3 loop spans 12 amino acids. CDR3 DNA sequence: TGCAGCGCTGGGGGAGCCCAAGAGACCCAGTACTTC. Residues: CSAGGAQETQYF. Supplemented by reference TRBV29-1 and TRBJ2-5, the full variable domain reads SAVISQKPSRDICQRGTSLTIQCQVDSQVTMMFWYRQQPGQSLTLIATANQGSEATYESGFVIDKFPISRPNLTFSTLTVSNMSPEDSSIYLCSAGGAQETQYFGPGTRLLVL.

The chain recombines TRBV27 with TRBJ2-3; D uncertain. Germline V gene data show CDR1 as MNHEY and CDR2 as SMNVEV (reference sequence). This CDR3 is built from 15 residues. The germline V and J ends were trimmed by 2 bases and 0 bases, with 9 bases remaining between them. In DNA, the CDR3 is TGTGCCAGCAGTTTACCCCCTGGAAGCACAGATACGCAGTATTTT. Translated, it gives CASSLPPGSTDTQYF.

This sequence joins TRBV10-2 and TRBJ2-7; D is unclear. The CDR3 is made up of 11 amino acids. The V end lost 4 bases, the J end lost 5 bases, and 6 bases lay between the germline ends. Germline CDR1 and CDR2: WSHSY and SAAADI. As DNA, the CDR3 is TGCGCCAGCAGTGTTACGCACGAGCAGTACTTC. Translating gives CASSVTHEQYF.

This clonotype was counted only a few times. The V and J genes are TRBV12-3 or TRBV12-4 and TRBJ2-3; D unresolved. This CDR3 is 12 amino acids long. V was trimmed by 6 bases and J by 1 base, leaving 5 bases between them. In nucleotides, the CDR3 is TGTGCCAGCAGCACTGGCACAGATACGCAGTATTTT. Amino acids: CASSTGTDTQYF.

In its sample, this clonotype was seen a few times. This chain uses TRBV7-2 with TRBJ2-2, with a weak D call TRBD2 (6 bases). Trimming cost V 5 bases and J 3 bases, with 19 bases left between them. Germline V gives CDR1 SGHTA, CDR2 FQGNSA. There are 17 residues in the CDR3. In DNA, the CDR3 is TGTGCCAGCAGCGTCGGTGGTCTAGCGCGTTACACCGGGGAGCTGTTTTTT. Translated: CASSVGGLARYTGELFF.

This clonotype was found a few times. The CDR3 nucleotides read TGTGCCAGCAGCCGACTAGCGGGAGAGGGAAATGAGCAGTTCTTC. Residues: CASSRLAGEGNEQFF. This rearrangement joins TRBV28 to TRBJ2-1; 12 nucleotides line up with TRBD2. From germline, CDR1 is MDHEN and CDR2 SYDVKM. V lost 6 bases and J lost 7; bases outside the gene matches: 7. CDR3 size: 15 residues. Using reference TRBV28 and TRBJ2-1 for the parts outside the CDR3, the full variable domain is DVKVTQSSRYLVKRTGEKVFLECVQDMDHENMFWYRQDPGLGLRLIYFSYDVKMKEKGDIPEGYSVSREKKERFSLILESASTNQTSMYLCASSRLAGEGNEQFFGPGTRLTVL.

The V gene is TRBV28, the J gene TRBJ2-2; D ambiguous. This CDR3 has 12 amino acids. Germline assignment: CDR1 MDHEN and CDR2 SYDVKM. Between the trimmed V and J ends, which lost 3 bases and 7 bases, there was a span of 6 bases. This CDR3 reads CASSFTYGELFF. In DNA form, the CDR3 reads TGTGCCAGCAGTTTTACGTACGGGGAGCTGTTTTTT.

The chain uses TRBV18 and TRBJ2-2, with TRBD2 matching 9 bases. The V segment lost 3 bases and the J segment 5 bases; nucleotides outside the gene matches: 7. Germline CDR1 reads KGHSH; CDR2 reads LQKENI. The CDR3 is made up of 16 amino acids. CDR3 coding DNA: TGTGCCAGCTCACCCTCGACTAGCGGCGGGACCGGGGAGCTGTTTTTT. Translating it yields CASSPSTSGGTGELFF.

This clonotype appeared a few times. V gene TRBV3-1 combines with J gene TRBJ2-7; TRBD2 might be the D (5 bases). Germline V gives CDR1 LGHDT, CDR2 YNNKEL (reference sequence). The germline V and J ends were trimmed by 6 bases and 1 base, with 10 bases remaining between them. The CDR3 spans 13 residues. CDR3 amino acids: CASSRTLSYEQYF. The CDR3 coding sequence is TGTGCCAGCAGTCGGACTTTATCCTACGAGCAGTACTTC.

The chain links TRBV5-1 to TRBJ1-1; D may be TRBD1 (6 bases). In germline, CDR1 is SGHRS, CDR2 YFSETQ. The V and J ends lost 5 bases and 5 bases respectively, with 16 bases between them. The CDR3 sequence is 14 residues long. CDR3 nucleotides: TGCGCCAGCAGAGACAGGTCAAGTCTAACTGAAGCTTTCTTT. Its protein is CASRDRSSLTEAFF.